What follows are 7 T cell receptor beta chains derived from one specimen sequenced in a study of T cell repertoires in cytomegalovirus infection. Using its own MiXCR run on the reads, TCRdb lists one record per CDR3 protein. The sample lists 150,000 to 200,000 distinct CDR3 sequences, 28% seen once, with roughly 32% in the top ten. The sample taken for sequencing was PBMCs. The receptor source for this set is a human donor in good health (CMV status not recorded). Some clones in this sample may be carry-over from other donors' samples.

This clonotype was seen a few times. This chain connects TRBV7-9 to TRBJ1-3, with 9 bases fitting TRBD1. V gave up 6 bases and J gave up 0 bases; unmatched junction bases: 9. The CDR3 spans 17 residues. Germline assignment: CDR1 SEHNR and CDR2 FQNEAQ (reference sequence). The DNA of the CDR3 is TGTGCCAGCAGTAAGACAGGGGGAATTCACTCTGGAAACACCATATATTTT. This sequence encodes CASSKTGGIHSGNTIYF.

In its sample, this clonotype was seen a few times. The chain uses TRBV20-1 and TRBJ2-3, with 7 bases identical to TRBD2. The CDR3 loop spans 14 amino acids. After removal of 5 bases from V and 0 bases from J, the junction contained 5 bases not matched to a gene. CDR1 is DFQATT and CDR2 is SNEGSKA in the germline V gene (reference sequence). CDR3 sequence: CSAGRGGSTDTQYF. As DNA, the CDR3 is TGCAGTGCTGGCCGGGGAGGGAGCACAGATACGCAGTATTTT.

This clonotype has just one count. V usage is TRBV12-3 or TRBV12-4 and J usage is TRBJ1-1, with D possibly TRBD1 on 5 matching bases. Trimming stripped 0 bases from V and 3 bases from J, with 14 bases between. The CDR3 has 16 residues. The CDR3 DNA reads as TGTGCCAGCAGTTTAGCGCTTTTGGGGCGAGACACTGAAGCTTTCTTT. Translation gives CASSLALLGRDTEAFF.

Remarks on this clonotype: Since a much larger clone is just one base distant, this may be a read error. The chain has TRBV5-5 and TRBJ2-3; D might be TRBD1 or TRBD2, each matching 5 bases. Germline V gene sequence: CDR1 SGHKS, CDR2 YYEKEE (reference sequence). This CDR3 region has 14 residues. The CDR3, as DNA: TGTGACAGCAGCGGTCTACAGGGCACAGATACGCAGTATTTT. Translation: CDSSGLQGTDTQYF.

This clonotype was detected many times. The rearrangement links TRBV7-2 to TRBJ2-7, with a tentative D call TRBD1 (6 bases). Germline assignment: CDR1 SGHTA and CDR2 FQGNSA. The germline V and J ends were trimmed by 5 bases and 1 base, with 18 bases remaining between them. The CDR3 has 16 residues. CDR3 region: CASSRGGQSPSYEQYF. CDR3 coding DNA: TGTGCCAGCAGCCGCGGCGGACAGTCCCCTTCCTACGAGCAGTACTTC.

This clonotype appeared a few times. The DNA for the CDR3 is TGCAGCGTTGAAGTCGCGGGGGTGGGAGAGACCCAGTACTTC. It translates to CSVEVAGVGETQYF. The chain combines TRBV29-1 with TRBJ2-5; 7 bases align to TRBD2. Losses at the gene ends were 1 base for V and 4 bases for J; bases not matched to a gene: 6. The germline CDR1 and CDR2 sequences are SQVTM and ANQGSEA. The CDR3 is 14 residues long.

This clonotype showed up just a few times. The rearrangement links TRBV6-2 or TRBV6-3 to TRBJ1-5; possibly TRBD1 for D (6 bases). The germline gives CDR1 MNHEY, CDR2 SVGEGT. This CDR3 is built from 12 residues. V was cut by 7 bases and J by 4 bases, with 8 bases left in between. CDR3 loop: CASKQGNQPQHF. In DNA, the CDR3 is TGTGCCAGCAAACAGGGAAATCAGCCCCAGCATTTT.